One and the same sample provided the 2 T cell receptor beta chains below, sequenced in a study of CD8 T cells in ankylosing spondylitis. TCRdb independently ran MiXCR on the 5' RACE reads; one entry per CDR3 protein. This sample yields 150,000 to 200,000 distinct CDR3 sequences, of which over 10% are seen a single time; 9.5% to 12% belongs to the top ten. The sequencing sample was made of blood, either unsorted or a sorted T cell fraction (not recorded which). The receptor source for this set is a female donor with ankylosing spondylitis or in good health (not recorded which).

This clonotype was seen at least ten times. This chain joins TRBV29-1 and TRBJ2-5, with a tentative D call TRBD1 (7 bases). CDR1 SQVTM and CDR2 ANQGSEA come from the germline V gene. This CDR3 is 14 amino acids long. V was trimmed by 6 bases and J by 4 bases, leaving 18 bases between them. CDR3 protein: CSVGGPPGGETQYF. The CDR3 region has the DNA TGCAGCGTGGGGGGTCCGCCAGGGGGAGAGACCCAGTACTTC.

In this sample, this clonotype turned up many times. The chain employs TRBV7-3 and TRBJ2-7, with TRBD1 as a possible D gene (6 bases). V shed 4 bases and J shed 9 bases, with 16 bases lying between them. Per the germline V gene, CDR1 is SGHTA and CDR2 is FQGTGA. The CDR3 contains 13 residues. DNA of the CDR3: TGTGCCAGCAGCTCAAACAGGGATGCGGTGCAGTACTTC. Translated, it gives CASSSNRDAVQYF.